Detailed here is one T cell receptor (beta chain). The record originates from a study of blood T cell repertoires in COVID-19. For the study at large: The analysed material was cDNA or gDNA that came from T cells, B-cell-depleted T cells, or PBMCs.

Clones were sequenced by immunoSEQ multiplex PCR, and TCRdb holds only the in-frame ones, with some missing. Here the sample spans approximately 200,000 clones, approximately 85% being singletons. The CDR3 loop spans 14 amino acids. The germline gives CDR1 SNHLY, CDR2 FYNNEI. The V gene end was trimmed by 6 bases and the J gene end by 10 bases; junction bases not matched to a gene: 10. Input material: peripheral blood. V is TRBV2 and J is TRBJ1-5; 9 nucleotides align to TRBD1. The sequence was obtained from a human donor with active or convalescent COVID-19. The donor label of this sample is uncertain. The DNA of the CDR3 is TGTGCCAGCAGGGCCGGGACAGGGCTATTACCCCAGCATTTT. Protein: CASRAGTGLLPQHF.